These 3 T cell receptor beta chains came from one sample sequenced in a study of regulatory T cells in long-lasting Graves disease. iRepertoire HTBI primers and Arm-PCR of CDR3 regions built TCR beta libraries. One entry per CDR3 protein, called by TCRdb with MiXCR from the multiplex PCR reads. The table has roughly 610,000 distinct CDR3 sequences, roughly 16% seen once. This sample's time point: newly diagnosed GD, antithyroid drugs for less than 3 months. The authors made the TCR library using RNA they extracted from PBMCs. These records were also assigned to another study, of T cells in Graves' hyperthyroidism and ophthalmopathy.

Specimen: peripheral blood mononuclear cells (PBMCs), collected at new diagnosis, from a patient treated with antithyroid drugs. These receptors were taken from a man younger than 30 with Graves disease.

This clonotype turned up a few times. The rearrangement uses TRBV20-1 and TRBJ2-7, with 12 bases fitting TRBD2. The ends lost 4 bases at V and 5 bases at J; junction bases unmatched: 6. The germline CDR1 and CDR2 sequences are DFQATT and SNEGSKA (reference sequence). The CDR3 has 14 amino acids. CDR3 loop: CSATTSGSLNEQYF. In nucleotides, the CDR3 is TGCAGTGCTACGACTAGCGGGAGTCTGAACGAGCAGTACTTC.

This clonotype was observed many times. V usage is TRBV12-3 or TRBV12-4 and J usage is TRBJ2-1; no firm D call. The CDR3 contains 12 residues. V was clipped by 2 bases and J by 9 bases, with 8 bases between them. CDR3 in amino acids: CASSLPPREQFF. In nucleotides, the CDR3 is TGTGCCAGCAGTTTACCCCCCCGTGAGCAGTTCTTC.

At least ten counts were recorded for this clonotype. The chain employs TRBV5-6 and TRBJ2-5, with D perhaps matching TRBD2 (6 bases). The CDR3 runs 14 residues. The ends were cut back, 3 bases at V and 3 bases at J, with 12 bases in the middle. From germline, CDR1 is SGHDT and CDR2 YYEEEE. The CDR3 DNA reads as TGTGCCAGCAGCTGGAGGGACGTCGAAGAGACCCAGTACTTC. This sequence encodes CASSWRDVEETQYF.